What follows are 27 T cell receptor beta chains derived from one specimen sequenced in a study of spatial heterogeneity in lung cancer. Study-level findings and limits: Tumoral mutation counts were tracked by counts of expanded intratumoral alpha and beta TCRs.

Regarding time point: sample taken at primary tumor resection. TCRdb used MiXCR to reprocess the 5' RACE reads, holding one entry per CDR3 protein. This table holds around 7,500 distinct CDR3 sequences, around 13% found once. These receptors' antigens are unknown. Sequences were derived from lung tumor tissue, sampled at surgery. The receptors originated from a male donor with early-stage non-small cell lung cancer.

A word on this clonotype: With the library built for alpha chains, this beta chain is off target and its frequency is not meaningful. The CDR3 protein is CSVGELTNYGYTF. The CDR3 nucleotides are TGCAGCGTTGGGGAACTAACTAACTATGGCTACACCTTC. This sequence joins TRBV29-1 and TRBJ1-2, with D uncertain. Trimming removed 4 bases from V and 0 bases from J, with 9 bases in between. The CDR3 has 13 residues. Per the germline V gene, CDR1 is SQVTM and CDR2 is ANQGSEA.

As regards this clonotype: The library was designed around alpha chains, so this beta chain is a stray read whose abundance carries little weight. The CDR3 region has the DNA TGTGCCAGCAGCGTCGAACTGTGGGGACATTTGAACACTGAAGCTTTCTTT. Its protein product is CASSVELWGHLNTEAFF. V is TRBV2 and J is TRBJ1-1; D possibly corresponds to TRBD1 (6 bases). Looked up from germline, CDR1 is SNHLY and CDR2 is FYNNEI. The CDR3 spans 17 residues. Trimming shortened V by 6 bases and J by 0 bases, and 20 bases separated the two germline ends.

For this clonotype: A library prepared for alpha chains yielded this beta chain as an off-target read; its size is of little meaning. This chain uses TRBV5-1 with TRBJ1-2; D perhaps matches TRBD1 (6 bases). The germline gives CDR1 SGHRS, CDR2 YFSETQ. Trimming shortened V by 0 bases and J by 8 bases, and 17 bases separated the two germline ends. The CDR3 runs to 15 residues. This CDR3 reads CASSLELGQFFGYTF. CDR3 nucleotides: TGCGCCAGCAGCTTGGAGTTAGGACAGTTTTTCGGCTACACCTTC. The whole variable domain, filled in from reference TRBV5-1 and TRBJ1-2, reads KAGVTQTPRYLIKTRGQQVTLSCSPISGHRSVSWYQQTPGQGLQFLFEYFSETQRNKGNFPGRFSGRQFSNSRSEMNVSTLELGDSALYLCASSLELGQFFGYTFGSGTRLTVV.

This clonotype was seen repeatedly, ten times or more. For a library built for alpha chains, this beta chain is a stray read; little rests on its size. CDR3 in amino acids: CASSGQGRGIVHF. The CDR3 region has the DNA TGTGCCAGCAGTGGACAGGGCAGGGGGATCGTACATTTT. The rearrangement links TRBV28 to TRBJ1-5; 8 bases agree with TRBD1. Trimming cost V 5 bases and J 16 bases; bases outside gene matches: 13. CDR3 length: 13 amino acids. Germline values: CDR1 MDHEN, CDR2 SYDVKM. The full variable domain, in which reference TRBV28 and TRBJ1-5 provide the parts outside the CDR3, is DVKVTQSSRYLVKRTGEKVFLECVQDMDHENMFWYRQDPGLGLRLIYFSYDVKMKEKGDIPEGYSVSREKKERFSLILESASTNQTSMYLCASSGQGRGIVHFGDGTRLSIL.

Details on this clonotype: This beta chain turned up in a library designed for alpha chains; as an off-target read, its abundance says little. V usage is TRBV6-6 and J usage is TRBJ2-3, with D unresolved. V lost 7 bases and J 4 bases, leaving 6 bases between the germline ends. This CDR3 comprises 11 residues. CDR1 is MNHNY and CDR2 is SVGAGI in the germline V gene (reference sequence). The CDR3 DNA sequence: TGTGCCAGCAATCTAGCAGATACGCAGTATTTT. The encoded protein is CASNLADTQYF.

In its sample, this clonotype was seen a few times. Within a library made for alpha chains, this beta chain is off target, and its count is uninformative. The V and J genes are TRBV4-2 and TRBJ2-4, with 9 bases fitting TRBD2. The CDR3 totals 17 residues. CDR1 LGHNA and CDR2 YNFKEQ come from the germline V gene. J lost 0 bases, V lost 4 bases, and 7 bases had no gene match. The CDR3 protein is CASSPRLAVPAKNIQYF. The CDR3 bases are TGTGCCAGCAGCCCCCGACTAGCGGTTCCAGCCAAAAACATTCAGTACTTC.

In its sample, this clonotype was seen many times. Because the library targeted alpha chains, this beta chain is an off-target read whose size means little. This sequence joins TRBV6-1 and TRBJ1-6, with 7 bases that match TRBD1. The CDR3 contains 15 residues. Germline V lookup: CDR1 MNHNS, CDR2 SASEGT. The junction had 11 bases not matched to a gene; V was cut back by 8 bases and J by 7 bases. CDR3 residues: CASPPDRALNSPLHF. Written as DNA, the CDR3 is TGTGCCAGCCCACCTGACAGGGCCCTAAATTCACCCCTCCACTTT.

This clonotype is medium-sized in the sample. This beta chain lies outside the target of a library built for alpha chains; its clone size means little. The V call is TRBV10-1, the J call TRBJ2-7; 7 nucleotides align to TRBD1. CDR3 length: 14 amino acids. The V gene's germline CDR1 is WNHNN and CDR2 SYGVQD (reference sequence). The ends lost 3 bases at V and 3 bases at J; junction bases unmatched: 5. The CDR3: CASSDGTESYEQYF. DNA of the CDR3: TGCGCCAGCAGTGACGGGACAGAGAGCTACGAGCAGTACTTC.

In this sample, this clonotype turned up many times. Little can be read into the size of this beta chain, an off-target read in a library designed for alpha chains. This chain's CDR3 is CASSLGGNSQETQYF. For the CDR3, the DNA is TGTGCCAGCAGCTTAGGGGGGAATTCCCAAGAGACCCAGTACTTC. The J gene is TRBJ2-5, the V gene TRBV7-9, with D perhaps TRBD1 or TRBD2 (5 bases each). CDR3 length: 15 residues. Germline V gives CDR1 SEHNR, CDR2 FQNEAQ (reference sequence). The V end was cut by 1 base, the J end by 1 base, with 10 bases between.

This clonotype was observed at least ten times. This beta chain is an unintended read in a library built for alpha chains; its size means little. The rearrangement links TRBV2 to TRBJ2-1; TRBD2 agrees at 10 bases. V lost 1 base, J lost 16 bases, and 7 bases stayed unmatched. The CDR3 has 13 residues. Germline assignment: CDR1 SNHLY and CDR2 FYNNEI. CDR3 DNA: TGTGCCAGCAGTGAAGAGGCTAGCGGGAGAGGTTTCTTC. Its protein product is CASSEEASGRGFF.

Sample share makes this clonotype medium-sized. This beta chain was picked up by a library intended for alpha chains and is off target, so its count carries little meaning. The J gene is TRBJ2-5, the V gene TRBV7-9; 8 bases are a match to TRBD1. V was clipped by 5 bases and J by 5 bases; unmatched bases: 4. CDR1 and CDR2 from the germline V gene are SEHNR and FQNEAQ (reference sequence). The CDR3 extends over 13 amino acids. CDR3 residues: CASSQTGGETQYF. The CDR3 DNA reads as TGTGCCAGCAGCCAAACAGGGGGTGAGACCCAGTACTTC.

This clonotype was counted a few times. A library prepared for alpha chains yielded this beta chain as an off-target read; its size is of little meaning. J is TRBJ2-1 and V is TRBV7-2, with 7 bases that match TRBD1. CDR1 and CDR2 (germline): SGHTA, FQGNSA. This CDR3 spans 16 amino acids. Trimming at V came to 1 base and at J to 9 bases, leaving 12 bases not matched to a gene. CDR3 sequence: CASSLGGQRRQGEQFF. The CDR3 nucleotides are TGTGCCAGCAGCTTAGGGGGACAGCGCAGGCAGGGTGAGCAGTTCTTC. Based on the CDR3 plus reference TRBV7-2 and TRBJ2-1, the full variable domain is GAGVSQSPSNKVTEKGKDVELRCDPISGHTALYWYRQSLGQGLEFLIYFQGNSAPDKSGLPSDRFSAERTGGSVSTLTIQRTQQEDSAVYLCASSLGGQRRQGEQFFGPGTRLTVL.

This clonotype was detected ten times or more. Being off target in a library aimed at alpha chains, this beta chain has a size of little meaning. V is TRBV15 and J is TRBJ2-7; the match to TRBD2 covers 11 bases. The CDR3 has 12 amino acids. Germline CDR1 LNHNV, CDR2 YYDKDF (reference sequence). The trim removed 8 bases at V and 6 bases at J, leaving 3 bases unmatched. The CDR3 spells CATGGTSGEQYF. As DNA, the CDR3 is TGTGCCACCGGGGGGACTAGCGGCGAGCAGTACTTC.

This clonotype came up many times. This beta chain is a stray sequence in a library constructed for alpha chains; its clone size is not meaningful. The chain joins TRBV7-8 to TRBJ1-1; D is uncertain. The CDR3 has 17 residues. CDR1 is SGHVS, CDR2 FQNEAQ, per germline. Trimming shortened V by 2 bases and J by 3 bases, and 19 bases separated the two germline ends. CDR3 bases: TGTGCCAGCAGCTTACGGCCTCTAACTAGACGGGACACTGAAGCTTTCTTT. It encodes CASSLRPLTRRDTEAFF.

This clonotype is large. Because the library targeted alpha chains, this beta chain is an off-target read whose size means little. The chain combines TRBV7-8 with TRBJ2-6; 9 bases agree with TRBD1. Germline CDR1 is SGHVS and CDR2 is FQNEAQ. The length of the CDR3 is 19 residues. V was pared by 5 bases and J by 0 bases, with 11 bases of the junction left unmatched. The CDR3 protein is CASSPQTQGAGSGANVLTF. The CDR3 DNA sequence: TGTGCCAGCAGCCCGCAAACACAGGGGGCTGGCTCTGGGGCCAACGTCCTGACTTTC.

Note on this clonotype: This beta chain came through as a stray read in a library set up for alpha chains, and its size says little. J is TRBJ1-2 and V is TRBV6-1, with a possible D match to TRBD1 (5 bases). CDR3 length: 13 amino acids. With 0 bases removed from V and 8 bases from J, the gap between germline ends came to 10 bases. Germline loops: CDR1 MNHNS, CDR2 SASEGT. As DNA, the CDR3 is TGTGCCAGCAGTGAAGCCAGGAGGGACGGCTACACCTTC. Protein sequence: CASSEARRDGYTF.

Comment on this clonotype: For a library built for alpha chains, this beta chain is a stray read; little rests on its size. The chain joins TRBV10-3 to TRBJ1-4, with TRBD1 matching over 8 bases. The CDR3 totals 13 residues. The germline gives CDR1 ENHRY, CDR2 SYGVKD. V lost 6 bases and J lost 8; bases outside the gene matches: 5. The DNA for the CDR3 is TGTGCCATCAGCGGACAGGGAGGAGAAAAACTGTTTTTT. It codes for CAISGQGGEKLFF.

This clonotype ranks as medium-sized (0.01 to 0.1%). Because the library targeted alpha chains, this beta chain is an off-target read whose size means little. The genes are TRBV11-1 and TRBJ2-6; possible D gene TRBD2, 6 bases. V was cut by 5 bases and J by 2 bases, with 16 bases left in between. This CDR3 spans 17 amino acids. CDR1 SGHAT and CDR2 FQDESV come from the germline V gene (reference sequence). CDR3 sequence: CASSPPQERAGANVLTF. For the CDR3, the DNA is TGTGCCAGCAGCCCACCCCAGGAGCGGGCTGGGGCCAACGTCCTGACTTTC.

This clonotype counts as medium-sized. Within a library made for alpha chains, this beta chain is off target, and its count is uninformative. V usage is TRBV28 and J usage is TRBJ2-1; TRBD2 matches at 11 bases. Germline-derived CDR1 and CDR2 are MDHEN and SYDVKM. CDR3 length equals 17 residues. V dropped 8 bases and J dropped 1; count of bases not matched to a gene: 10. In DNA form, the CDR3 reads TGTGCCAGCCTTAGCGGGAGGGCCCGGACGTCCTACAATGAGCAGTTCTTC. Protein product: CASLSGRARTSYNEQFF.

Many counts were recorded for this clonotype. The library was prepared for alpha chains; this beta chain is a stray read, so its frequency means little. The DNA for the CDR3 is TGCAGTGCTCCCAAGTGGGGTTGGGCAGAGACCCAGTACTTC. This codes for CSAPKWGWAETQYF. The chain uses TRBV20-1 and TRBJ2-5; D not certain. V was clipped by 5 bases and J by 4 bases, with 17 bases between them. The CDR3 is 14 residues long. CDR1 and CDR2 (germline): DFQATT, SNEGSKA (reference sequence).

This clonotype was counted many times. The library was prepared for alpha chains; this beta chain is a stray read, so its frequency means little. The chain combines TRBV6-6 with TRBJ2-7; possibly TRBD1 for D (6 bases). The germline V gene encodes CDR1 MNHNY and CDR2 SVGAGI (reference sequence). The V gene lost 6 bases and the J gene lost 6 bases, with 12 bases spanning the gap. There are 12 residues in the CDR3. In nucleotides, the CDR3 is TGTGCCAGCAGCCGACAGGTTGGCGAGCAGTACTTC. Its translation is CASSRQVGEQYF.

This clonotype was counted many times. A library made for alpha chains picked up this beta chain off target, so its size means little. This chain links TRBV6-6 with TRBJ2-2; 8 bases agree with TRBD2. Germline V gene sequence: CDR1 MNHNY, CDR2 SVGAGI (reference sequence). With 0 bases clipped from V and 6 bases from J, the junction kept 3 bases outside the gene matches. The CDR3 runs 15 residues. The chain's CDR3 is CASSYSSLAAGELFF. The CDR3 DNA sequence: TGTGCCAGCAGTTACTCGTCACTAGCGGCCGGGGAGCTGTTTTTT.

In regard to this clonotype: This beta chain is off target for a library built for alpha chains, so its abundance means little. The chain employs TRBV6-5 and TRBJ1-5; D gene ambiguous. This CDR3 has 13 residues. V lost 2 bases and J lost 5, with 7 bases in between. CDR1 is MNHEY and CDR2 is SVGAGI in the germline V gene. CDR3 protein: CASSYTRDQPQHF. The DNA for the CDR3 is TGTGCCAGCAGTTACACCAGAGATCAGCCCCAGCATTTT.

This clonotype rates as medium-sized (0.01 to 0.1%). Because the library targeted alpha chains, this beta chain is an off-target read whose size means little. V usage is TRBV5-6 and J usage is TRBJ1-2; no firm D call. V lost 2 bases to trimming and J lost 7 bases, with 9 bases between them. This CDR3 comprises 12 residues. CDR1 SGHDT and CDR2 YYEEEE come from the germline V gene. The CDR3 DNA sequence: TGTGCCAGCAGCTTTGCGTTGGGTGGCTACACCTTC. It encodes CASSFALGGYTF.

A remark on this clonotype: Since the library was made to target alpha chains, this beta chain is a stray read and its abundance is not meaningful. The genes are TRBV7-2 and TRBJ2-7; the D gene is possibly TRBD1 (6 bases). Germline V gene sequence: CDR1 SGHTA, CDR2 FQGNSA. Trimming pared 4 bases from V and 0 bases from J, leaving 16 bases between. The CDR3 length is 16 residues. CDR3 nucleotide sequence: TGTGCCAGCAGCTCGGCCGGACAGCTAAGCTCCTACGAGCAGTACTTC. Amino acid sequence: CASSSAGQLSSYEQYF.

This clonotype ranks as medium-sized (0.01 to 0.1%). This beta chain appears as a stray read in a library generated for alpha chains; its size is not informative. The chain combines TRBV20-1 with TRBJ1-6; D gene ambiguous. CDR1 and CDR2 from the germline V gene are DFQATT and SNEGSKA (reference sequence). This CDR3 comprises 13 residues. V gave up 0 bases and J gave up 9 bases, with 9 bases separating them. This CDR3 reads CSARDNYLSPLHF. The CDR3 nucleotides are TGCAGTGCTAGAGATAATTATCTTTCACCCCTCCACTTT.

By sample fraction, this clonotype is medium-sized (0.01 to 0.1%). This beta chain is an off-target read within a library intended for alpha chains, so its frequency means little. CDR3 DNA: TGTGCCAGTAGTATTCGCCCTCGAGGAGAAAAACTGTTTTTT. Amino acid sequence: CASSIRPRGEKLFF. This chain connects TRBV19 to TRBJ1-4, with no clear D. Trimming took off 3 bases at V and 8 bases at J, with 13 bases between the two ends. The CDR3 runs 14 residues. Germline V gene lookup returns CDR1 LNHDA and CDR2 SQIVND (reference sequence).